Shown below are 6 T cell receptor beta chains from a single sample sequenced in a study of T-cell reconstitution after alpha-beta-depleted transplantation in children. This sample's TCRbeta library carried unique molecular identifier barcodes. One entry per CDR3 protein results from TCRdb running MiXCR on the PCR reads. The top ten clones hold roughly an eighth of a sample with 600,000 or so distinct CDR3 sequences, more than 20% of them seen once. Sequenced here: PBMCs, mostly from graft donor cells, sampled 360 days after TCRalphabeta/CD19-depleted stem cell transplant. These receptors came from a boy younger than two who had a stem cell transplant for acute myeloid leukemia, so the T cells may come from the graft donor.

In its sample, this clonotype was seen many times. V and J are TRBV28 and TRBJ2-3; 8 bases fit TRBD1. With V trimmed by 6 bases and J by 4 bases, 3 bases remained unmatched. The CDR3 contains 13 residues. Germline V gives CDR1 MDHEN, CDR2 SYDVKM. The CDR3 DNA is TGTGCCAGCAGGGCAGGGGGCCCAGATACGCAGTATTTT. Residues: CASRAGGPDTQYF. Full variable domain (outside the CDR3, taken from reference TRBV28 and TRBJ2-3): DVKVTQSSRYLVKRTGEKVFLECVQDMDHENMFWYRQDPGLGLRLIYFSYDVKMKEKGDIPEGYSVSREKKERFSLILESASTNQTSMYLCASRAGGPDTQYFGPGTRLTVL.

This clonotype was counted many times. The CDR3 DNA is TGCAGCGTCTTCAAGACCATGAACACTGAAGCTTTCTTT. The encoded protein is CSVFKTMNTEAFF. The chain uses TRBV29-1 and TRBJ1-1, with no clear D. Trimming stripped 6 bases from V and 0 bases from J, with 11 bases between. Germline lookup yields CDR1 SQVTM and CDR2 ANQGSEA. The CDR3 covers 13 residues.

CDR3 sequence: CSARPREHEQYV. As DNA, the CDR3 is TGCAGTGCCCGGCCCAGGGAGCACGAGCAGTACGTC. The V gene is TRBV20-1, the J gene TRBJ2-7; the D gene could be TRBD1 or TRBD2 (5 bases each). The CDR3 consists of 12 residues. Germline V gives CDR1 DFQATT, CDR2 SNEGSKA (reference sequence). The V and J ends lost 6 bases and 5 bases respectively, with 14 bases between them.

The CDR3 DNA reads as TGTGCCAGCAGCTCCCCGGGGATAGGCAAAAACATTCAGTACTTC. It translates to CASSSPGIGKNIQYF. The rearrangement uses TRBV13 and TRBJ2-4, with a tentative D call TRBD2 (5 bases). This CDR3 comprises 15 residues. The germline V gene has CDR1 PRHDT and CDR2 FYEKMQ (reference sequence). Trimming took 4 bases from V and 3 from J, leaving 13 bases between them.

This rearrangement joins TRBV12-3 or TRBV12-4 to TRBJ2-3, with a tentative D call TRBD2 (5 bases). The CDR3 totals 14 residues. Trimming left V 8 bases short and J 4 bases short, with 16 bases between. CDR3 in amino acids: CASSVLGNSDTQYF. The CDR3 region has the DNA TGTGCCAGCTCTGTACTAGGAAATTCAGATACGCAGTATTTT.

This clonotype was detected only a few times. Written as DNA, the CDR3 is TGTGCCAGCAGTCCCCGGACTAGCGGGGGGCGAAATGAGCAGTTCTTC. Its protein is CASSPRTSGGRNEQFF. The chain recombines TRBV6-2 or TRBV6-3 with TRBJ2-1, with 14 nucleotides matching TRBD2. Germline CDR1 is MNHEY and CDR2 is SVGEGT. The CDR3 runs to 16 residues. The V gene end was trimmed by 5 bases and the J gene end by 7 bases; junction bases not matched to a gene: 7.